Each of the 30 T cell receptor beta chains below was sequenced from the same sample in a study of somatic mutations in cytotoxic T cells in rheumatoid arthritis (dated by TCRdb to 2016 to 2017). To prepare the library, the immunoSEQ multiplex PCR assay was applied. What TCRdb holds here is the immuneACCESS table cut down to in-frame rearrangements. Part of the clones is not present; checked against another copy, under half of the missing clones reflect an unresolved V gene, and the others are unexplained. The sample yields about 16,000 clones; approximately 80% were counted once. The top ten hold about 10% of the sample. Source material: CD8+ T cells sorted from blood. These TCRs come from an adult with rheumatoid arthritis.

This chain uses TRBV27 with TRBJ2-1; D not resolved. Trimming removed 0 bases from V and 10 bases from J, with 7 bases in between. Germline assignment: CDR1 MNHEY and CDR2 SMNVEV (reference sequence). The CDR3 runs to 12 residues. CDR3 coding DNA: TGTGCCAGCAGTTTATCAAAGGGAGAGCAGTTCTTC. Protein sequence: CASSLSKGEQFF.

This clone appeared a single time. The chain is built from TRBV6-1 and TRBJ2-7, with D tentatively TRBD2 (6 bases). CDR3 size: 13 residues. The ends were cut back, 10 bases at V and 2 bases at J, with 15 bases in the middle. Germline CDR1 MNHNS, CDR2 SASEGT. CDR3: CATPTWRAYEQYV. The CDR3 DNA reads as TGTGCCACACCCACGTGGAGGGCCTACGAGCAGTACGTC.

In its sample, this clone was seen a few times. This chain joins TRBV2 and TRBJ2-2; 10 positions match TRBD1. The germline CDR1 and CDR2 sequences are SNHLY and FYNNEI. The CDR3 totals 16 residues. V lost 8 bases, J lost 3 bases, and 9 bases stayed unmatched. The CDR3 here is CASVYSGTGDTGELFF. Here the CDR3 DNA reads TGTGCCAGCGTATACTCCGGGACAGGGGACACCGGGGAGCTGTTTTTT.

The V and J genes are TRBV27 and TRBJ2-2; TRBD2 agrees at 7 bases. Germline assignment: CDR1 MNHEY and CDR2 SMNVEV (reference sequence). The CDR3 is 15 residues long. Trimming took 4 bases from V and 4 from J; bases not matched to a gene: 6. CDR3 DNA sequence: TGTGCCAGCAGTTCGGGACTAAGGAGCACCGGGGAGCTGTTTTTT. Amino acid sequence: CASSSGLRSTGELFF.

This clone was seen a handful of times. The DNA for the CDR3 is TGTGCCAGCAGCAAAGACGGACAGGTAAGCTCCTACGAGCAGTACGTC. Its protein product is CASSKDGQVSSYEQYV. The chain employs TRBV21-1 and TRBJ2-7; the table's D call, TRBD1, was not checked against the DNA. TRBV21-1 constitutes a pseudogene. The CDR3 totals 16 residues.

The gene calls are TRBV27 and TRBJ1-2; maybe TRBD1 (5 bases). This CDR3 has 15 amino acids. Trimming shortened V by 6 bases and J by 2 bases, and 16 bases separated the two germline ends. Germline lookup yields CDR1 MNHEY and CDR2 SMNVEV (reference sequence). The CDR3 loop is CASSHFRGENYGYTF. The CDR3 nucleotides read TGTGCCAGCAGCCACTTCCGGGGCGAGAACTATGGCTACACCTTC.

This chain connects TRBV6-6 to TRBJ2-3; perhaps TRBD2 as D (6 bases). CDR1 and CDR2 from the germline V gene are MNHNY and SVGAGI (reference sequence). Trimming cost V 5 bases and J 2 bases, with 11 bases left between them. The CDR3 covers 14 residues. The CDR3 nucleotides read TGTGCCAGCAGTCAACGGGAGTTCACAGATACGCAGTATTTT. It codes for CASSQREFTDTQYF.

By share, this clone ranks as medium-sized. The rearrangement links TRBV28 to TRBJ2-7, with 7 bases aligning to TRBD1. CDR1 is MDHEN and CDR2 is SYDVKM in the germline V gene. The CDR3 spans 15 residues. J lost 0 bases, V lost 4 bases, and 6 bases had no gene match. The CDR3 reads CASSSGQASSYEQYV. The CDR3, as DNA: TGTGCCAGCAGTTCCGGACAGGCGAGCTCCTACGAGCAGTACGTC.

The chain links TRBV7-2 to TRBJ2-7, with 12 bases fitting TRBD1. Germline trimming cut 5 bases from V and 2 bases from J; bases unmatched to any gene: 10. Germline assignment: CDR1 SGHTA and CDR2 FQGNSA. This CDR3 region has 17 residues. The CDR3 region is CASSGRGGQGAPYEQYF. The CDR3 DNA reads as TGTGCCAGCAGCGGACGGGGGGGACAGGGGGCGCCCTACGAGCAGTACTTC.

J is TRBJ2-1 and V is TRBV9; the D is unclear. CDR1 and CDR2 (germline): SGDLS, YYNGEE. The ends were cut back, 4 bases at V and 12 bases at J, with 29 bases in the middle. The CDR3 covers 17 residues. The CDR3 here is CASSFRPLGEVTGGQFF. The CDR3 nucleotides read TGTGCCAGCAGCTTTCGCCCTTTAGGCGAAGTTACGGGTGGGCAGTTCTTC.

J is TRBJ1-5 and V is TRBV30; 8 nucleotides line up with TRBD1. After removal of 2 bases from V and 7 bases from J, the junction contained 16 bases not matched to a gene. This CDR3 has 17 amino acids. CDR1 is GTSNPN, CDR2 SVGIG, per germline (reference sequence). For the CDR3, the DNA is TGTGCCTGGAGTTATTCCCTCCGGGACAGGAGAAGACAGCCCCAGCATTTT. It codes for CAWSYSLRDRRRQPQHF.

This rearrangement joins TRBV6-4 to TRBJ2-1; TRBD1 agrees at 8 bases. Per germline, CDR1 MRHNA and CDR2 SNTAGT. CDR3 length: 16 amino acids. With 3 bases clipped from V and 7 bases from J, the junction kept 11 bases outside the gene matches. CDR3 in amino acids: CASSDRAGQEGNEQFF. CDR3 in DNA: TGTGCCAGCAGTGATCGGGCGGGACAGGAAGGAAATGAGCAGTTCTTC.

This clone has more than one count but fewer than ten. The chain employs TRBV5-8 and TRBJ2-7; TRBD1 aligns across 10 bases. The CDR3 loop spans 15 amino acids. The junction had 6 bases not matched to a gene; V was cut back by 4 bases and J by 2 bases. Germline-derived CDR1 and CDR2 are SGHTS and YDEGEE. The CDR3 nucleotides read TGTGCCAGCAGCCACCGGGACAGGGGAGCCTACGAGCAGTACTTC. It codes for CASSHRDRGAYEQYF.

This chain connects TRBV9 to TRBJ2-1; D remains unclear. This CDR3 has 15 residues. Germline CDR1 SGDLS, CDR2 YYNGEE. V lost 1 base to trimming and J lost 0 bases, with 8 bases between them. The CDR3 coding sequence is TGTGCCAGCAGCGTAAGTCGGGTCTCCTACAATGAGCAGTTCTTC. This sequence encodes CASSVSRVSYNEQFF.

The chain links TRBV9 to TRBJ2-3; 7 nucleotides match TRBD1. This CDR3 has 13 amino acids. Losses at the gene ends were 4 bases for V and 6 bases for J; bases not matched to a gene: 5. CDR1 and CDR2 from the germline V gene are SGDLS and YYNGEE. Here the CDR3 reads CASSPTGKDTQYF. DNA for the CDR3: TGTGCCAGCAGCCCGACAGGGAAGGATACGCAGTATTTT.

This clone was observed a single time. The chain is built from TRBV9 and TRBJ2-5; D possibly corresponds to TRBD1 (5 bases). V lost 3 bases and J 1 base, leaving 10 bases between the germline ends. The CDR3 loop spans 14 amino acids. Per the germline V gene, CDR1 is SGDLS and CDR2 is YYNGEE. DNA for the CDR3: TGTGCCAGCAGCGGAGGACATCCCCAAGAGACCCAGTACTTC. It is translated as CASSGGHPQETQYF.

CDR3 region: CASSQVDGAPNYGYTF. The CDR3, as DNA: TGCGCCAGCAGCCAAGTAGATGGGGCCCCCAACTATGGCTACACCTTC. This chain uses TRBV4-1 with TRBJ1-2, with D possibly being TRBD1 (5 bases). The CDR3 loop spans 16 amino acids. Germline V gene sequence: CDR1 MGHRA, CDR2 YSYEKL. Trimming removed 1 base from V and 2 bases from J, with 14 bases in between.

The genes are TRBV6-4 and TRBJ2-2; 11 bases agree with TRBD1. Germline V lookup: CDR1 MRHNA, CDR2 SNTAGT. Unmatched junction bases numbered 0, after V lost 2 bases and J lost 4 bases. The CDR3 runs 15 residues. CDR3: CASSDGTGGTGELFF. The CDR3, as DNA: TGTGCCAGCAGTGACGGGACAGGGGGCACCGGGGAGCTGTTTTTT.

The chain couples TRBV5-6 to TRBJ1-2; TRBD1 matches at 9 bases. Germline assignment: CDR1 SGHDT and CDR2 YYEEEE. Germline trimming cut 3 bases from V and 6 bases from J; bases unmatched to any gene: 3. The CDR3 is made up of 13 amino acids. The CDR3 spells CASSWTGAHGYTF. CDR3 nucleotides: TGTGCCAGCAGCTGGACAGGGGCGCATGGCTACACCTTC.

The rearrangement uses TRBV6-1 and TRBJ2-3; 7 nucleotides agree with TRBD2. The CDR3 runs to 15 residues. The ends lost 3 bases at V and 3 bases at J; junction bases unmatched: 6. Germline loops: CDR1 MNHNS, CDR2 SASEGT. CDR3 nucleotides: TGTGCCAGCAGTGAGGGCCTAGCGGCTACAGATACGCAGTATTTT. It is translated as CASSEGLAATDTQYF.

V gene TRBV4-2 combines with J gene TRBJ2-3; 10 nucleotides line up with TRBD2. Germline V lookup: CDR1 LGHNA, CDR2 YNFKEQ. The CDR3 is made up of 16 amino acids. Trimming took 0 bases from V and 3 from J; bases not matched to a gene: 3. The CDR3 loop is CASSQDALAGTDTQYF. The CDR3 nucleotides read TGTGCCAGCAGCCAAGATGCACTAGCGGGGACAGATACGCAGTATTTT.

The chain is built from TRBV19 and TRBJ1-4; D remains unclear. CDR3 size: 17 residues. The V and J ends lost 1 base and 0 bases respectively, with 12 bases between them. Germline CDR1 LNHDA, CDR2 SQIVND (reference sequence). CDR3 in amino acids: CASSIGAGRSTNEKLFF. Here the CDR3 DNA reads TGTGCCAGTAGTATAGGGGCAGGACGTTCAACTAATGAAAAACTGTTTTTT.

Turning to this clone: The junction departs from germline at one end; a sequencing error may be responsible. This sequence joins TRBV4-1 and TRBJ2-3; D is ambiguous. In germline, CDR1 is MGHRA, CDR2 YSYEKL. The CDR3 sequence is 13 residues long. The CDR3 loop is CASSQDPGPPKGF. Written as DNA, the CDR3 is TGCGCCAGCAGCCAAGATCCTGGTCCCCCCAAGGGCTTT.

The CDR3: CASSYSDSNTGELFF. The CDR3 nucleotides read TGTGCCAGCAGTTACTCAGACTCGAACACCGGGGAGCTGTTTTTT. This rearrangement joins TRBV6-5 to TRBJ2-2; D is unclear. The V gene lost 0 bases and the J gene lost 0 bases, with 5 bases spanning the gap. Germline V gene lookup returns CDR1 MNHEY and CDR2 SVGAGI. The CDR3 consists of 15 residues.

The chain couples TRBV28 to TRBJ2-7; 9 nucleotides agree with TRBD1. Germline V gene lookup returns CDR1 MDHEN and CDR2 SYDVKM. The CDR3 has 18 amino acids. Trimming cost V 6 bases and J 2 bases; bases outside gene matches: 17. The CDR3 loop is CASSYTHSRRQGAYEQYV. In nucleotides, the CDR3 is TGTGCCAGCAGCTACACCCATAGCCGGCGACAGGGGGCCTACGAGCAGTACGTC.

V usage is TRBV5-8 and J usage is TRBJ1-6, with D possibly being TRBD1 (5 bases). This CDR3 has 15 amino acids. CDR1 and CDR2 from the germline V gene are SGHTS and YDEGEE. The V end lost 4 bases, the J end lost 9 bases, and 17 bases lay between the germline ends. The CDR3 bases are TGTGCCAGCAGCCCGCGTTTGGGGCTAGGTTCACCCCTCCACTTT. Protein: CASSPRLGLGSPLHF.

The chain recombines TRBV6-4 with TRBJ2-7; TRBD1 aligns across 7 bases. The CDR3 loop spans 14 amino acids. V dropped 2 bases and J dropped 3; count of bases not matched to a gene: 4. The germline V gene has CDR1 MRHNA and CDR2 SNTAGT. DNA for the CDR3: TGTGCCAGCAGTGACCGGGACAGACACTACGAGCAGTACGTC. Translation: CASSDRDRHYEQYV.

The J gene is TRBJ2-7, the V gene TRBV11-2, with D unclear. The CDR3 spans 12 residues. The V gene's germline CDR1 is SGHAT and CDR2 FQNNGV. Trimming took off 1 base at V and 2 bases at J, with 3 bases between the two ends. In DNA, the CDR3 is TGTGCCAGCAGCTTAGCGACCTACGAGCAGTACGTC. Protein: CASSLATYEQYV.

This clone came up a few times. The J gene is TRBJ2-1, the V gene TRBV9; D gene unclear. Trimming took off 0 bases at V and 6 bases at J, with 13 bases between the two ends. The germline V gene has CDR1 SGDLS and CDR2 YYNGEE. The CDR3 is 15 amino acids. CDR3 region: CASSVGGRDGNEQFF. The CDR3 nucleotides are TGTGCCAGCAGCGTAGGTGGAAGGGATGGCAATGAGCAGTTCTTC.

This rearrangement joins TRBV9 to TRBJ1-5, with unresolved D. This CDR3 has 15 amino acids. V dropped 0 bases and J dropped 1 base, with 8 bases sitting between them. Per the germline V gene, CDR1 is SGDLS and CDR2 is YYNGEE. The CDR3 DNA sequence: TGTGCCAGCAGCGTAGATGGGGAGAGCAATCAGCCCCAGCATTTT. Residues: CASSVDGESNQPQHF.